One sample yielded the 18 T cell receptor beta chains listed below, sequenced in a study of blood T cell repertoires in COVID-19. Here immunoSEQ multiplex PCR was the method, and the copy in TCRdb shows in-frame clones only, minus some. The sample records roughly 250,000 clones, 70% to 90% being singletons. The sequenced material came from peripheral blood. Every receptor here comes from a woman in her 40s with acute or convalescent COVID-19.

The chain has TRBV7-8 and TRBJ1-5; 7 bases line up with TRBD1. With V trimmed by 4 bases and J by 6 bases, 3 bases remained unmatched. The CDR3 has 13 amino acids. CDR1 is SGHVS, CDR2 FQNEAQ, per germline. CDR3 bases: TGTGCCAGCAGCTCAACAGGGGTTCAGCCCCAGCATTTT. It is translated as CASSSTGVQPQHF. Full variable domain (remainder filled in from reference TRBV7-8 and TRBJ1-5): GAGVSQSPRYKVAKRGQDVALRCDPISGHVSLFWYQQALGQGPEFLTYFQNEAQLDKSGLPSDRFFAERPEGSVSTLKIQRTQQEDSAVYLCASSSTGVQPQHFGDGTRLSIL.

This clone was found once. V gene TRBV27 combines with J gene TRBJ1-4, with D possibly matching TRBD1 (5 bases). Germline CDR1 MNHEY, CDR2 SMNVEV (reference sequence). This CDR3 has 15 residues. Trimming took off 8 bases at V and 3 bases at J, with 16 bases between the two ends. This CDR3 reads CASRSRGAANEKLFF. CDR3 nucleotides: TGTGCCAGCCGCTCTCGTGGGGCAGCTAATGAAAAACTGTTTTTT.

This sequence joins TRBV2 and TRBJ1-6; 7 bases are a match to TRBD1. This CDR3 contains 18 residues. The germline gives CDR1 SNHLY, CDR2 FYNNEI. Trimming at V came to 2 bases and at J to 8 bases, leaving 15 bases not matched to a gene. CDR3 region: CASSEYPLEAGGDSPLHF. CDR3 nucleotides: TGTGCCAGCAGTGAATACCCCTTAGAGGCAGGGGGTGATTCACCCCTCCACTTT.

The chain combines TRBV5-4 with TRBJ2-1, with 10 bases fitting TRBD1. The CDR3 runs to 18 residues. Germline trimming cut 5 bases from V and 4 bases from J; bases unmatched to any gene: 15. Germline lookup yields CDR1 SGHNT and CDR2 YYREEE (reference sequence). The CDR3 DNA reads TGTGCCAGCAGGAAGGGACAGGGGAACTCAGATTATTACAATGAGCAGTTCTTC. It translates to CASRKGQGNSDYYNEQFF. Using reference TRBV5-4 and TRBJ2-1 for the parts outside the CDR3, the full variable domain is ETGVTQSPTHLIKTRGQQVTLRCSSQSGHNTVSWYQQALGQGPQFIFQYYREEENGRGNFPPRFSGLQFPNYSSELNVNALELDDSALYLCASRKGQGNSDYYNEQFFGPGTRLTVL.

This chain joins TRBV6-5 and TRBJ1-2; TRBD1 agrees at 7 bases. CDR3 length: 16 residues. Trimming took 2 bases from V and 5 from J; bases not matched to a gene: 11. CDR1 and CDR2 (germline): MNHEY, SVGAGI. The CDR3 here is CASSYTRQGSAYGYTF. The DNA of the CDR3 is TGTGCCAGCAGTTACACGAGACAGGGATCAGCTTATGGCTACACCTTC.

CDR3 loop: CASRGSGEGNEQFF. The CDR3 coding sequence is TGTGCCAGCAGGGGTAGCGGGGAGGGGAATGAGCAGTTCTTC. The chain recombines TRBV19 with TRBJ2-1; TRBD2 aligns across 8 bases. After removal of 9 bases from V and 7 bases from J, the junction contained 11 bases not matched to a gene. CDR3 size: 14 residues. The V gene's germline CDR1 is LNHDA and CDR2 SQIVND (reference sequence).

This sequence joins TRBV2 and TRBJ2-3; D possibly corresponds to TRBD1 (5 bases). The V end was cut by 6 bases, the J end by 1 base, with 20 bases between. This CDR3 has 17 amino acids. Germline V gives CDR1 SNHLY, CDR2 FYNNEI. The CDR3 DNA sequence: TGTGCCAGCAGAGGCCGGATAGGGGCTAGTGGCACAGATACGCAGTATTTT. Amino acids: CASRGRIGASGTDTQYF.

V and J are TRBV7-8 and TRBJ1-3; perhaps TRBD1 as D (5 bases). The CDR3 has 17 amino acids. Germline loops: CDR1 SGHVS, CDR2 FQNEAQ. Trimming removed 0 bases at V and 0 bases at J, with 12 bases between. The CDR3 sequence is CASSLALDSLSGNTIYF. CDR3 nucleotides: TGTGCCAGCAGCTTAGCTCTAGACAGCCTCTCTGGAAACACCATATATTTT. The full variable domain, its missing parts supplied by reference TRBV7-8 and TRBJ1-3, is GAGVSQSPRYKVAKRGQDVALRCDPISGHVSLFWYQQALGQGPEFLTYFQNEAQLDKSGLPSDRFFAERPEGSVSTLKIQRTQQEDSAVYLCASSLALDSLSGNTIYFGEGSWLTVV.

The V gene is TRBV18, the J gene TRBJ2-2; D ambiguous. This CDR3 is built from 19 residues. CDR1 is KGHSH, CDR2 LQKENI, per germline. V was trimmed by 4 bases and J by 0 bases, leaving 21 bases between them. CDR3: CASSLTLQLPHTNTGELFF. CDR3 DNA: TGTGCCAGCTCACTCACCCTGCAGTTGCCCCACACGAACACCGGGGAGCTGTTTTTT. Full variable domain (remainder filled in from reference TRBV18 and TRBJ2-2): NAGVMQNPRHLVRRRGQEARLRCSPMKGHSHVYWYRQLPEEGLKFMVYLQKENIIDESGMPKERFSAEFPKEGPSILRIQQVVRGDSAAYFCASSLTLQLPHTNTGELFFGEGSRLTVL.

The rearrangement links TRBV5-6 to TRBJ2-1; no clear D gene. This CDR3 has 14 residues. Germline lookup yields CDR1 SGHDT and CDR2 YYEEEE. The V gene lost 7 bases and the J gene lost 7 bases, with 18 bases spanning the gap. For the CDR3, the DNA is TGTGCCAGCGGGCCTCTCCGCCGTAGGAATGAGCAGTTCTTC. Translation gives CASGPLRRRNEQFF.

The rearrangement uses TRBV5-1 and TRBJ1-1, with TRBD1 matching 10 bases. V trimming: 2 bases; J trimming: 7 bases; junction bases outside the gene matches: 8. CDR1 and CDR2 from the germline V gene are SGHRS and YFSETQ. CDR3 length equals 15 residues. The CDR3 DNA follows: TGCGCCAGCAGCTTCGATGCAAGGACAGGGGGTGAAGCTTTCTTT. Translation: CASSFDARTGGEAFF.

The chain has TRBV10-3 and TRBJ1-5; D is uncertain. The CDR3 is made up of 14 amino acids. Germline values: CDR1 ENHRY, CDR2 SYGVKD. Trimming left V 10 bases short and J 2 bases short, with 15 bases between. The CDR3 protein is CASNGDGGNQPQHF. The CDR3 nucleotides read TGTGCCAGCAATGGAGATGGAGGCAATCAGCCCCAGCATTTT.

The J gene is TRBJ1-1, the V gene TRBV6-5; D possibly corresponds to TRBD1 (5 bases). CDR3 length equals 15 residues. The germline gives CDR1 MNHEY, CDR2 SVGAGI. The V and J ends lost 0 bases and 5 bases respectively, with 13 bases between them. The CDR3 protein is CASSYSFGGRTEAFF. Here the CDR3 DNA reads TGTGCCAGCAGTTACTCTTTCGGGGGACGGACTGAAGCTTTCTTT.

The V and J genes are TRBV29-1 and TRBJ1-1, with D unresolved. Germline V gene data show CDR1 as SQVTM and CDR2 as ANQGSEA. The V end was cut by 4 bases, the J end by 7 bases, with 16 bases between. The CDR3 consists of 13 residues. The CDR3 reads CSVALRERSEAFF. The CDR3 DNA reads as TGCAGCGTTGCTCTGCGGGAACGTAGTGAAGCTTTCTTT.

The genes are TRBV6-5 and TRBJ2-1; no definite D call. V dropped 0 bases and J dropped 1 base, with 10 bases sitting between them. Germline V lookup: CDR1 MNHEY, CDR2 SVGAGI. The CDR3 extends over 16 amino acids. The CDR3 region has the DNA TGTGCCAGCAGTTACTCGGCGACTCCATCCTACAATGAGCAGTTCTTC. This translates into CASSYSATPSYNEQFF.

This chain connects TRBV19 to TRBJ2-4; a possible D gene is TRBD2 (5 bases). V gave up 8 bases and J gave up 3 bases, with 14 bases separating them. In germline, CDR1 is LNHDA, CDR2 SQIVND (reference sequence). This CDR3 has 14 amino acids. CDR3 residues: CASSPYGVKNIQYF. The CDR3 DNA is TGTGCCAGTTCCCCGTACGGGGTCAAAAACATTCAGTACTTC.

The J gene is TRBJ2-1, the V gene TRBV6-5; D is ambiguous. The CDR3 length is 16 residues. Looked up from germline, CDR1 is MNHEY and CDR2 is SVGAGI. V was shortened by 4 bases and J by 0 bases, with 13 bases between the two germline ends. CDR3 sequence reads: CASSSSEGASYNEQFF. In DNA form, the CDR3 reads TGTGCCAGCAGTTCCTCCGAAGGAGCCTCCTACAATGAGCAGTTCTTC.

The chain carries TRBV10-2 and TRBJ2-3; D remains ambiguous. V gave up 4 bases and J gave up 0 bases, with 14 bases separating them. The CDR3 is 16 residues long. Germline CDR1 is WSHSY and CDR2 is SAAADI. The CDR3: CASSGSPRVSTDTQYF. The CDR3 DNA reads TGCGCCAGCAGTGGGTCTCCGCGTGTTAGCACAGATACGCAGTATTTT.